Below are 19 T cell receptor beta chains sequenced from a single sample in a study of shared clonotypes between healthy human individuals. Assay: immunoSEQ multiplex PCR; the TCRdb copy retains only in-frame clones and omits some. Here the sample spans more than 2,000,000 clones, 85% to 95% being singletons. The sample was naive CD4+ T cells sorted from blood. Noted subset: CD45RA+ positively selected. The receptors shown here come from a man between 18 and 35 years old in good health.

A note on this clone: The same CDR3 arises from other DNA sequences in this sample as well. The chain uses TRBV18 and TRBJ1-5; D possibly corresponds to TRBD1 (6 bases). Germline CDR1 reads KGHSH; CDR2 reads LQKENI. This CDR3 region has 14 residues. V lost 6 bases to trimming and J lost 4 bases, with 13 bases between them. CDR3 sequence (DNA): TGTGCCAGCTCGTTGGGGCAGGGGAATCAGCCCCAGCATTTT. Translated: CASSLGQGNQPQHF.

V and J are TRBV5-1 and TRBJ2-3, with 12 bases identical to TRBD2. Germline CDR1 and CDR2: SGHRS and YFSETQ. The CDR3 is 16 amino acids. V trimming: 4 bases; J trimming: 0 bases; junction bases outside the gene matches: 3. The CDR3 DNA follows: TGCGCCAGCAGCGGGGGGACTAGCGGGAGCACAGATACGCAGTATTTT. Its translation: CASSGGTSGSTDTQYF.

The chain is built from TRBV13 and TRBJ1-3, with D perhaps TRBD1 (5 bases). CDR1 and CDR2 (germline): PRHDT, FYEKMQ (reference sequence). The CDR3 is 16 amino acids. Trimming removed 6 bases from V and 4 bases from J, with 19 bases in between. In DNA form, the CDR3 reads TGTGCCAGCAGTTTCCGACAGTGGAACACCGGAAACACCATATATTTT. Translating it yields CASSFRQWNTGNTIYF.

Comment on this clone: The sample holds other DNA sequences that translate to the same CDR3. The chain has TRBV19 and TRBJ1-3, with D maybe TRBD1 (5 bases). From germline, CDR1 is LNHDA and CDR2 SQIVND (reference sequence). Trimming pared 8 bases from V and 2 bases from J, leaving 10 bases between. This CDR3 spans 13 amino acids. The CDR3 protein is CASSGTPGNTIYF. In DNA, the CDR3 is TGTGCCAGTTCGGGGACCCCTGGAAACACCATATATTTT. Based on the CDR3 plus reference TRBV19 and TRBJ1-3, the full variable domain is DGGITQSPKYLFRKEGQNVTLSCEQNLNHDAMYWYRQDPGQGLRLIYYSQIVNDFQKGDIAEGYSVSREKKESFPLTVTSAQKNPTAFYLCASSGTPGNTIYFGEGSWLTVV.

V gene TRBV5-6 combines with J gene TRBJ2-7; possible D gene TRBD1, 5 bases. V was clipped by 0 bases and J by 0 bases, with 10 bases between them. CDR1 and CDR2 from the germline V gene are SGHDT and YYEEEE. The CDR3 has 15 amino acids. CDR3 in amino acids: CASSLGGPFSYEQYF. CDR3 DNA sequence: TGTGCCAGCAGCTTGGGGGGCCCGTTCTCCTACGAGCAGTACTTC. Filled out from reference TRBV5-6 and TRBJ2-7, the complete variable domain reads DAGVTQSPTHLIKTRGQQVTLRCSPKSGHDTVSWYQQALGQGPQFIFQYYEEEERQRGNFPDRFSGHQFPNYSSELNVNALLLGDSALYLCASSLGGPFSYEQYFGPGTRLTVT.

Here the CDR3 reads CASSDPPFIAGGYNEQFF. The CDR3 DNA follows: TGTGCCAGCAGCGATCCACCTTTCATAGCGGGGGGATACAATGAGCAGTTCTTC. The rearrangement links TRBV5-6 to TRBJ2-1, with 10 nucleotides matching TRBD2. The germline V gene encodes CDR1 SGHDT and CDR2 YYEEEE. The J segment lost 4 bases and the V segment lost 4 bases, leaving 14 bases of the junction unmatched. This CDR3 region has 18 residues.

This chain's CDR3 is CASSPPSGGARSTDTQYF. The CDR3 coding sequence is TGTGCCAGCAGCCCTCCTAGCGGGGGGGCACGAAGCACAGATACGCAGTATTTT. This sequence joins TRBV9 and TRBJ2-3; 12 bases map to TRBD2. The CDR3 has 18 residues. Germline V gene lookup returns CDR1 SGDLS and CDR2 YYNGEE. The V and J ends lost 4 bases and 0 bases, in that order; junction bases with no gene match: 9.

This clone was found a few times. CDR3 sequence (DNA): TGTGCCAGCTCACTGTGGCAGGATAACCTAGCCAAAAACATTCAGTACTTC. It specifies CASSLWQDNLAKNIQYF. This chain joins TRBV18 and TRBJ2-4; the D is unclear. V dropped 4 bases and J dropped 0 bases, with 16 bases sitting between them. The CDR3 has 17 residues. Germline V gene sequence: CDR1 KGHSH, CDR2 LQKENI.

The rearrangement uses TRBV19 and TRBJ2-3; TRBD2 agrees at 7 bases. The CDR3 is 15 amino acids. Germline V gene sequence: CDR1 LNHDA, CDR2 SQIVND (reference sequence). The junction had 6 bases not matched to a gene; V was cut back by 3 bases and J by 3 bases. This chain's CDR3 is CASSIGRTSTDTQYF. The CDR3 DNA reads as TGTGCCAGTAGTATCGGCCGGACTAGTACAGATACGCAGTATTTT.

V usage is TRBV27 and J usage is TRBJ2-3, with 7 bases that match TRBD1. The CDR3 is 17 amino acids. V gave up 5 bases and J gave up 5 bases; unmatched junction bases: 16. Germline CDR1 is MNHEY and CDR2 is SMNVEV (reference sequence). CDR3 residues: CASSALNTGARRDTQYF. The CDR3 nucleotides are TGTGCCAGCAGTGCCTTGAACACAGGGGCCAGGAGAGATACGCAGTATTTT.

As concerns this clone: The sample holds other DNA sequences that translate to the same CDR3. The chain has TRBV18 and TRBJ2-7; D gene ambiguous. The ends were cut back, 0 bases at V and 1 base at J, with 7 bases in the middle. The germline V gene encodes CDR1 KGHSH and CDR2 LQKENI. The CDR3 consists of 14 residues. In DNA form, the CDR3 reads TGTGCCAGCTCACCACCGTCGCTGTCCTACGAGCAGTACTTC. Translated, it gives CASSPPSLSYEQYF. The full variable domain, rest sourced from reference TRBV18 and TRBJ2-7, is NAGVMQNPRHLVRRRGQEARLRCSPMKGHSHVYWYRQLPEEGLKFMVYLQKENIIDESGMPKERFSAEFPKEGPSILRIQQVVRGDSAAYFCASSPPSLSYEQYFGPGTRLTVT.

V and J are TRBV7-2 and TRBJ2-5; D is undetermined. In germline, CDR1 is SGHTA, CDR2 FQGNSA. The V end was cut by 1 base, the J end by 5 bases, with 11 bases between. The length of the CDR3 is 14 residues. Written as DNA, the CDR3 is TGTGCCAGCAGCTTAGGAGCCCGTCGGGAGACCCAGTACTTC. Translating it yields CASSLGARRETQYF.

The genes are TRBV9 and TRBJ2-2; 10 bases match TRBD2. J was trimmed by 3 bases and V by 0 bases; bases with no gene match: 8. Germline V lookup: CDR1 SGDLS, CDR2 YYNGEE. The length of the CDR3 is 18 residues. This CDR3 is CASSVGEGLARYTGELFF. CDR3 nucleotide sequence: TGTGCCAGCAGCGTAGGGGAGGGACTAGCGAGATACACCGGGGAGCTGTTTTTT.

The V call is TRBV6-5, the J call TRBJ2-7; tentative D call: TRBD1 (6 bases). V was cut by 8 bases and J by 6 bases, with 17 bases left in between. Germline CDR1 reads MNHEY; CDR2 reads SVGAGI. The CDR3 is made up of 13 amino acids. The CDR3 reads CASYGTFSGEQYF. The CDR3, as DNA: TGTGCCAGCTATGGGACATTTTCGGGCGAGCAGTACTTC.

The chain carries TRBV27 and TRBJ2-1; TRBD2 agrees at 8 bases. This CDR3 is 16 amino acids long. In germline, CDR1 is MNHEY, CDR2 SMNVEV (reference sequence). The trim removed 5 bases at V and 4 bases at J, leaving 10 bases unmatched. CDR3 sequence (DNA): TGTGCCAGCAGTGGAGACCGGGGGGGCCGGTACAATGAGCAGTTCTTC. Translation: CASSGDRGGRYNEQFF.

This sequence joins TRBV18 and TRBJ1-5; possibly TRBD1 for D (6 bases). This CDR3 comprises 16 residues. Germline assignment: CDR1 KGHSH and CDR2 LQKENI. V lost 3 bases and J lost 2, with 14 bases in between. The CDR3 coding sequence is TGTGCCAGCTCACCCGACGGGGGGCTCGGCAATCAGCCCCAGCATTTT. Its protein is CASSPDGGLGNQPQHF.

V is TRBV25-1 and J is TRBJ1-2, with D hard to call. The CDR3 contains 15 residues. Trimming stripped 1 base from V and 4 bases from J, with 13 bases between. Germline CDR1 reads MGHDK; CDR2 reads SYGVNS. The DNA for the CDR3 is TGTGCCAGCAGTGAATCTGGAAGGGAATTCTATGGCTACACCTTC. Amino acid sequence: CASSESGREFYGYTF.

The rearrangement joins TRBV19 to TRBJ1-1; D is uncertain. V was pared by 0 bases and J by 5 bases, with 16 bases between. The CDR3 is 16 residues long. Germline loops: CDR1 LNHDA, CDR2 SQIVND (reference sequence). The CDR3 sequence: CASSIDVSRGSTEAFF. Written as DNA, the CDR3 is TGTGCCAGTAGTATAGATGTCTCCCGGGGTAGTACTGAAGCTTTCTTT.

This clone was seen once. The chain employs TRBV7-2 and TRBJ1-6, with D uncertain. The V end was cut by 1 base, the J end by 0 bases, with 13 bases between. Germline V gives CDR1 SGHTA, CDR2 FQGNSA. The CDR3 runs 18 residues. The CDR3 DNA is TGTGCCAGCAGCTTAGATAGTTTCTGGAGCTCCTATAATTCACCCCTCCACTTT. Translation gives CASSLDSFWSSYNSPLHF.